Listed below are T cell receptor beta chains from one sample, sequenced in a study of blood T cells in healthy people across ages. A single record per CDR3 protein comes from TCRdb applying MiXCR to the 5' RACE reads. In the table there are about a million distinct CDR3 sequences, 40% to 60% of which are singletons. The sample consisted of blood. These receptors originate from a man aged 30 to 45 in good health. Both conserved end residues are part of each CDR3. Fields, in order: clone size, D gene, V gene, J gene, CDR3 protein, CDR3 DNA. D genes are given only for firm matches. Clone sizes are given selectively: once, few, many, or a class where the clone is expanded.

NA	NA	TRBV18	TRBJ2-7	CASSPVQGTYEQYF	TGTGCCAGCTCACCGGTCCAGGGCACCTACGAGCAGTACTTC
NA	NA	TRBV5-1	TRBJ2-5	CASSLVAIQETQYF	TGCGCCAGCAGCTTAGTAGCCATACAAGAGACCCAGTACTTC
few	NA	TRBV6-5	TRBJ2-7	CASSRPRTATLYEQYF	TGTGCCAGCAGTCGCCCCCGGACAGCAACTCTCTACGAGCAGTACTTC
few	TRBD2	TRBV20-1	TRBJ2-7	CSALTSGAQYF	TGCAGTGCTTTGACTAGCGGGGCGCAGTACTTC
few	NA	TRBV6-1	TRBJ2-3	CASSEFTRGTDTQYF	TGTGCCAGCAGTGAATTCACTAGAGGCACAGATACGCAGTATTTT
few	NA	TRBV6-6	TRBJ2-7	CASSPTLNYEQYF	TGTGCCAGCAGCCCGACACTAAACTACGAGCAGTACTTC
NA	NA	TRBV7-9	TRBJ2-2	CASSAGPLAGELFF	TGTGCCAGCAGCGCTGGACCTTTAGCCGGGGAGCTGTTTTTT
few	NA	TRBV27	TRBJ2-5	CASTGGVLETQYF	TGTGCCAGCACCGGAGGAGTCTTAGAGACCCAGTACTTC
few	NA	TRBV29-1	TRBJ1-4	CSVEDILWGPEKLFF	TGCAGCGTTGAAGATATACTATGGGGTCCGGAAAAACTGTTTTTT
few	NA	TRBV3-1	TRBJ1-5	CASSQNPSVKVQPQHF	TGTGCCAGCAGCCAAAACCCCTCAGTGAAGGTTCAGCCCCAGCATTTT
NA	NA	TRBV5-6	TRBJ2-2	CASSLGRTTNTGELFF	TGTGCCAGCAGCTTGGGCAGGACAACGAACACCGGGGAGCTGTTTTTT
NA	NA	TRBV25-1	TRBJ2-1	CASSSGESFMLNEQFF	TGTGCCAGCAGTTCCGGGGAGAGTTTCATGTTGAATGAGCAGTTCTTC
few	TRBD2	TRBV7-2	TRBJ2-1	CASLRGGVTYNEQFF	TGTGCCAGCCTGCGGGGGGGCGTAACCTACAATGAGCAGTTCTTC
few	TRBD1	TRBV10-3	TRBJ1-2	CAIGEGALLRDYGYTF	TGTGCCATCGGAGAGGGGGCGCTTCTTAGGGACTATGGCTACACCTTC
NA	NA	TRBV6-2/TRBV6-3	TRBJ2-7	CASSYSGTTYEQYF	TGTGCCAGCAGTTACTCGGGCACCACCTACGAGCAGTACTTC
few	TRBD1	TRBV4-2	TRBJ2-7	CASSQVTGTAYEQYF	TGTGCCAGCAGCCAAGTGACCGGGACAGCCTACGAGCAGTACTTC
few	NA	TRBV7-2	TRBJ2-2	CASSPIDRPGELFF	TGTGCCAGCAGCCCGATCGACAGGCCCGGGGAGCTGTTTTTT
NA	TRBD1	TRBV27	TRBJ1-5	CASSPETGVWSQPQHF	TGTGCCAGCAGTCCCGAGACAGGGGTTTGGAGTCAGCCCCAGCATTTT
few	NA	TRBV9	TRBJ2-3	CASSVKWGQDTQYF	TGTGCCAGCAGCGTGAAATGGGGGCAAGATACGCAGTATTTT
NA	NA	TRBV6-6	TRBJ2-7	CASSYEADSSYEQYF	TGTGCCAGCAGTTATGAGGCGGACAGCTCCTACGAGCAGTACTTC
NA	TRBD2	TRBV29-1	TRBJ2-7	CSVGGPGLGTYEQYF	TGCAGCGTTGGAGGACCGGGACTAGGGACCTACGAGCAGTACTTC
NA	TRBD1	TRBV7-9	TRBJ2-6	CASSFDRGKANVLTF	TGTGCCAGCAGCTTCGACAGGGGTAAGGCCAACGTCCTGACTTTC
NA	NA	TRBV3-1	TRBJ1-6	CASSHTGNHSPLHF	TGTGCCAGCAGCCACACAGGGAATCATTCACCCCTCCACTTT
few	NA	TRBV20-1	TRBJ2-7	CSAEANSYEQYF	TGCAGTGCTGAAGCCAACTCCTACGAGCAGTACTTC
NA	TRBD1	TRBV7-2	TRBJ1-2	CASSTRQGSNYGYTF	TGTGCCAGCAGCACTCGACAGGGTTCTAACTATGGCTACACCTTC
NA	TRBD2	TRBV5-1	TRBJ2-3	CASSFLSFEREITDTQYF	TGCGCCAGCAGCTTCCTTTCTTTCGAGCGGGAGATCACAGATACGCAGTATTTT
NA	TRBD1	TRBV29-1	TRBJ1-2	CSVEGRDRNYGYTF	TGCAGCGTTGAGGGTAGGGACAGGAACTATGGCTACACCTTC
NA	NA	TRBV4-2	TRBJ2-3	CASSQGPDASTDTQYF	TGTGCCAGCAGCCAAGGACCAGACGCTAGCACAGATACGCAGTATTTT
NA	TRBD1	TRBV3-1	TRBJ2-5	CASSRTTGTADEQYF	TGTGCCAGCAGCCGTACGACAGGGACAGCAGATGAGCAGTACTTC
NA	NA	TRBV4-2	TRBJ1-6	CASSQEVTSPLHF	TGTGCCAGCAGCCAAGAGGTAACTTCACCCCTCCACTTT
NA	NA	TRBV2	TRBJ2-1	CASSGRLIIPQGRGYNEQFF	TGTGCCAGCAGTGGGAGGCTAATTATACCCCAGGGACGCGGTTACAATGAGCAGTTCTTC
NA	NA	TRBV29-1	TRBJ2-1	CSVIFLGYNEQFF	TGCAGCGTTATTTTCCTAGGCTACAATGAGCAGTTCTTC